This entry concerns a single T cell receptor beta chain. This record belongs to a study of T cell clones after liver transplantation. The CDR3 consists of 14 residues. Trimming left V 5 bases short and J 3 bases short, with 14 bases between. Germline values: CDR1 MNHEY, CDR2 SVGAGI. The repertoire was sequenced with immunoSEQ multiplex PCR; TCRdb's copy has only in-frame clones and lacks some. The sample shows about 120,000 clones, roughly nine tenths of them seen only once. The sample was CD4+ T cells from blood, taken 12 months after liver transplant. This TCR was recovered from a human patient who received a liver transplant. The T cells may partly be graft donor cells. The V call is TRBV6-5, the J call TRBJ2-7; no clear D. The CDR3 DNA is TGTGCCAGCAGTCAAGACGGAGCTAGCTACGAGCAGTACTTC. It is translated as CASSQDGASYEQYF.